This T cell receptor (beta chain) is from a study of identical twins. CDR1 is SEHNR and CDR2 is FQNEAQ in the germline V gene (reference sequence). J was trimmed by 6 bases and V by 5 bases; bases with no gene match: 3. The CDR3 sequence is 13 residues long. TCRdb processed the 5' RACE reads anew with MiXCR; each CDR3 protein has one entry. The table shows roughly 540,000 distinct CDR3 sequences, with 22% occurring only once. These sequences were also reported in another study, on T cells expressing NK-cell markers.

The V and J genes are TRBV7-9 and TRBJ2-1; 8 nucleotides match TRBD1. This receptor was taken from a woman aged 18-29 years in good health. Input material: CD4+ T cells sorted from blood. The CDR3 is CASSKDRANEQFF. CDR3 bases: TGTGCCAGCAGCAAGGACAGGGCCAATGAGCAGTTCTTC.